Following are 21 T cell receptor beta chains from one sample sequenced in a study of cytotoxic CD8 clonotypes in ibrutinib-treated CLL. TCRdb's table, derived via immunoSEQ multiplex PCR, lists solely in-frame clones and lacks some. The sample has 52,000 or so clones; 50% to 70% are singletons. The material was PBMCs, obtained at disease progression, from a patient treated with ibrutinib. The receptors were gathered from a human donor with chronic lymphocytic leukemia.

The V gene is TRBV11-1, the J gene TRBJ1-2; D is unresolved. Germline CDR1 is SGHAT and CDR2 is FQDESV (reference sequence). The CDR3 covers 14 residues. V was clipped by 1 base and J by 4 bases, with 10 bases between them. This CDR3 reads CASSLDPGFYGYTF. CDR3 bases: TGTGCCAGCAGCTTAGATCCGGGGTTCTATGGCTACACCTTC.

V is TRBV6-1 and J is TRBJ1-1, with D tentatively TRBD1 (6 bases). CDR1 is MNHNS, CDR2 SASEGT, per germline. The CDR3 is 14 amino acids. Trimming shortened V by 2 bases and J by 5 bases, and 12 bases separated the two germline ends. DNA of the CDR3: TGTGCCAGCAGTGAACAACAGGGTAGTACTGAAGCTTTCTTT. This gives the protein CASSEQQGSTEAFF.

This sequence joins TRBV28 and TRBJ2-7; TRBD2 aligns across 11 bases. Germline V gene sequence: CDR1 MDHEN, CDR2 SYDVKM. The CDR3 is 15 residues long. Trimming took 6 bases from V and 4 from J; bases not matched to a gene: 8. CDR3 sequence (DNA): TGTGCCAGCAGACCGGGACTAGCGGCTTCTTACGAGCAGTACTTC. Translating it yields CASRPGLAASYEQYF. Full variable domain (rest looked up from reference TRBV28 and TRBJ2-7): DVKVTQSSRYLVKRTGEKVFLECVQDMDHENMFWYRQDPGLGLRLIYFSYDVKMKEKGDIPEGYSVSREKKERFSLILESASTNQTSMYLCASRPGLAASYEQYFGPGTRLTVT.

This clone occurred a few times. J is TRBJ2-7 and V is TRBV18; D gene uncertain. Trimming pared 1 base from V and 12 bases from J, leaving 13 bases between. CDR3 size: 12 residues. In germline, CDR1 is KGHSH, CDR2 LQKENI. The CDR3 protein is CASSPQSGVSYF. In nucleotides, the CDR3 is TGTGCCAGCTCACCACAATCGGGTGTATCGTACTTC.

This clone was counted between two and nine times. For the CDR3, the DNA is TGTGCCAGCAGTCAATCGCGGGGGACTGAAGCTTTCTTT. Translated: CASSQSRGTEAFF. The chain recombines TRBV7-6 with TRBJ1-1; the D gene is possibly TRBD1 (5 bases). The CDR3 is 13 residues long. V gave up 6 bases and J gave up 5 bases, with 13 bases separating them. Germline CDR1 SGHVS, CDR2 FNYEAQ.

This clone was detected only a few times. This chain joins TRBV7-9 and TRBJ2-1, with 7 bases lining up with TRBD1. Trimming removed 5 bases from V and 6 bases from J; junction bases left unmatched: 1. Germline values: CDR1 SEHNR, CDR2 FQNEAQ (reference sequence). The CDR3 length is 12 residues. CDR3 protein: CASSPGGNEQFF. The CDR3 nucleotides are TGTGCCAGCAGCCCAGGGGGCAATGAGCAGTTCTTC.

This clone was seen a few times. The chain combines TRBV5-1 with TRBJ2-7; perhaps D is TRBD1 or TRBD2 (5 bases each). The CDR3 is 15 amino acids. Trimming stripped 0 bases from V and 4 bases from J, with 14 bases between. Germline V gene sequence: CDR1 SGHRS, CDR2 YFSETQ. The CDR3 loop is CASSLEPGRAYEQYF. CDR3 in DNA: TGCGCCAGCAGCTTGGAGCCAGGGCGGGCGTACGAGCAGTACTTC.

J is TRBJ2-7 and V is TRBV30; a possible D gene is TRBD2 (6 bases). CDR1 GTSNPN and CDR2 SVGIG come from the germline V gene (reference sequence). The germline V and J ends were trimmed by 2 bases and 2 bases, with 13 bases remaining between them. CDR3 length equals 14 residues. CDR3 sequence: CAWSLPGGAYEQYF. The CDR3 region has the DNA TGTGCCTGGAGTTTGCCCGGGGGAGCCTACGAGCAGTACTTC.

This chain joins TRBV6-5 and TRBJ2-4; tentative D call: TRBD2 (7 bases). V lost 6 bases and J 1 base, leaving 13 bases between the germline ends. CDR1 and CDR2 (germline): MNHEY, SVGAGI. The CDR3 runs to 15 residues. CDR3 DNA sequence: TGTGCCAGCAGCTGGGGGAGGGGGGCCAAAAACATTCAGTACTTC. Its protein product is CASSWGRGAKNIQYF.

This clone was seen a few times. The rearrangement uses TRBV27 and TRBJ2-7, with 7 positions matching TRBD1. V gave up 9 bases and J gave up 3 bases; unmatched junction bases: 8. Per germline, CDR1 MNHEY and CDR2 SMNVEV (reference sequence). The length of the CDR3 is 13 residues. CDR3 coding DNA: TGTGCCAGTGGTGACAGGGAAGGCTACGAGCAGTACTTC. Protein sequence: CASGDREGYEQYF.

This clone has more than one count but fewer than ten. V and J are TRBV6-5 and TRBJ1-2, with D hard to call. The germline CDR1 and CDR2 sequences are MNHEY and SVGAGI. The CDR3 has 12 residues. V was pared by 8 bases and J by 7 bases, with 14 bases between. The CDR3 loop is CASRRDLGGYTF. In nucleotides, the CDR3 is TGTGCCAGCCGTCGAGACCTCGGTGGCTACACCTTC.

The chain uses TRBV29-1 and TRBJ1-1, with 7 bases identical to TRBD1. V was clipped by 6 bases and J by 1 base; unmatched bases: 5. Germline CDR1 reads SQVTM; CDR2 reads ANQGSEA. The CDR3 covers 13 residues. The CDR3 nucleotides read TGCAGCGTCGCTACAGGGGCGAACACTGAAGCTTTCTTT. It codes for CSVATGANTEAFF.

The chain uses TRBV19 and TRBJ2-5; D is uncertain. The V gene's germline CDR1 is LNHDA and CDR2 SQIVND (reference sequence). Trimming removed 1 base from V and 2 bases from J, with 5 bases in between. The CDR3 consists of 13 residues. CDR3 residues: CASSIGLQETQYF. As DNA, the CDR3 is TGTGCCAGTAGTATAGGTCTACAAGAGACCCAGTACTTC.

The chain uses TRBV27 and TRBJ2-7; unclear D gene. In germline, CDR1 is MNHEY, CDR2 SMNVEV (reference sequence). The CDR3 contains 14 residues. Trimming took 3 bases from V and 5 from J, leaving 14 bases between them. The DNA for the CDR3 is TGTGCCAGCAGTTTCATCCCTCCCGTGGACGAGCAGTACTTC. This sequence encodes CASSFIPPVDEQYF.

The CDR3: CASSLVGGEYGYTF. CDR3 sequence (DNA): TGTGCCAGCAGCTTAGTGGGCGGAGAATATGGCTACACCTTC. J is TRBJ1-2 and V is TRBV7-2; D unresolved. CDR3 length: 14 residues. Trimming cost V 1 base and J 5 bases, with 11 bases left between them. CDR1 and CDR2 (germline): SGHTA, FQGNSA. The whole variable domain, filled in from reference TRBV7-2 and TRBJ1-2, reads GAGVSQSPSNKVTEKGKDVELRCDPISGHTALYWYRQSLGQGLEFLIYFQGNSAPDKSGLPSDRFSAERTGGSVSTLTIQRTQQEDSAVYLCASSLVGGEYGYTFGSGTRLTVV.

This clone was recorded many times. CDR3 sequence reads: CASSFWQGGAEAFF. CDR3 DNA sequence: TGTGCCAGCAGTTTTTGGCAGGGTGGCGCTGAAGCTTTCTTT. This chain joins TRBV28 and TRBJ1-1; possibly TRBD1 for D (5 bases). This CDR3 comprises 14 residues. Looked up from germline, CDR1 is MDHEN and CDR2 is SYDVKM. V lost 3 bases, J lost 6 bases, and 14 bases lay in between.

The chain joins TRBV7-9 to TRBJ2-1; D is ambiguous. CDR1 SEHNR and CDR2 FQNEAQ come from the germline V gene (reference sequence). This CDR3 is 11 amino acids long. Deletions cut 8 bases from V and 8 bases from J, with 10 bases between. The CDR3 DNA sequence: TGTGCCAGCGGCAATCTACATGAGCAGTTCTTC. Its protein is CASGNLHEQFF.

The gene calls are TRBV4-3 and TRBJ2-1; the match to TRBD2 covers 10 bases. The CDR3 spans 15 residues. Trimming took 4 bases from V and 9 from J; bases not matched to a gene: 9. Germline CDR1 LGHNA, CDR2 YSLEER. The CDR3 DNA reads TGCGCCAGCAGCCCCCCGGCTAGCGGGAGAGGTGAGCAGTTCTTC. Translation gives CASSPPASGRGEQFF.

The chain is built from TRBV9 and TRBJ2-7; 8 bases fit TRBD1. The germline CDR1 and CDR2 sequences are SGDLS and YYNGEE. Trimming cost V 0 bases and J 3 bases; bases outside gene matches: 5. There are 15 residues in the CDR3. The CDR3 DNA reads TGTGCCAGCAGCGTAGATGGGACAGGCTTCTACGAGCAGTACTTC. As protein: CASSVDGTGFYEQYF.

This rearrangement joins TRBV15 to TRBJ2-6; D is uncertain. Germline CDR1 reads LNHNV; CDR2 reads YYDKDF (reference sequence). V was trimmed by 1 base and J by 0 bases, leaving 4 bases between them. CDR3 length equals 15 residues. In nucleotides, the CDR3 is TGTGCCACCAGCAGAGGGAGCTCTGGGGCCAACGTCCTGACTTTC. Translated, it gives CATSRGSSGANVLTF.

The chain couples TRBV7-8 to TRBJ1-1; D gene unclear. Germline V lookup: CDR1 SGHVS, CDR2 FQNEAQ. V lost 5 bases and J 0 bases, leaving 7 bases between the germline ends. This CDR3 is 13 amino acids long. CDR3 residues: CASSLGMNTEAFF. The DNA for the CDR3 is TGTGCCAGCAGCCTCGGAATGAACACTGAAGCTTTCTTT.